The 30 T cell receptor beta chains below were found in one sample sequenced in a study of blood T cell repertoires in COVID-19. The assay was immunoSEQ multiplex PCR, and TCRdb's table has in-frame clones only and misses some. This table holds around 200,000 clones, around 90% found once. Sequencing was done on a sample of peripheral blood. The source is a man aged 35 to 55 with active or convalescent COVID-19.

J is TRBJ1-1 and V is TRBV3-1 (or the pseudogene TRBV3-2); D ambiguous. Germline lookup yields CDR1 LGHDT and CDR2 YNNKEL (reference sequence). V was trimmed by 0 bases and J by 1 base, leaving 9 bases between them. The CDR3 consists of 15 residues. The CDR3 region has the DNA TGTGCCAGCAGCCAAGACCGGTATTCGAACACTGAAGCTTTCTTT. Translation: CASSQDRYSNTEAFF.

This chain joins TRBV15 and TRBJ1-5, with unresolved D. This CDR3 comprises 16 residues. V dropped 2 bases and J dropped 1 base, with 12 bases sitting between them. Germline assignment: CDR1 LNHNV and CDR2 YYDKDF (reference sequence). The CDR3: CATSRPSGRSNQPQHF. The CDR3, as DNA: TGTGCCACCAGCAGACCTTCAGGTAGAAGCAATCAGCCCCAGCATTTT.

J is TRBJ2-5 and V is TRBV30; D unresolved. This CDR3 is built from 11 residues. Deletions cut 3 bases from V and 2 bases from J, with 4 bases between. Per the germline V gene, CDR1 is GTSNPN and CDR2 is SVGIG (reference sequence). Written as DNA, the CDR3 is TGTGCCTGGAGCCGTCAAGAGACCCAGTACTTC. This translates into CAWSRQETQYF.

The DNA for the CDR3 is TGCAGCGTTGAAATGGGACAGTCGGGAAACACCATATATTTT. Amino acids: CSVEMGQSGNTIYF. The chain couples TRBV29-1 to TRBJ1-3; 7 bases line up with TRBD1. The CDR3 spans 14 residues. Germline CDR1 reads SQVTM; CDR2 reads ANQGSEA. The ends lost 2 bases at V and 4 bases at J; junction bases unmatched: 5.

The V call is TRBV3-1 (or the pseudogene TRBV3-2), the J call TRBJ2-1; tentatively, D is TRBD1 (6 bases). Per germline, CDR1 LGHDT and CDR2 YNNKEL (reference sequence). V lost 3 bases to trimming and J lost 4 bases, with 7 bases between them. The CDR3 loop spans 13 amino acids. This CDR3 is CASSQDRYNEQFF. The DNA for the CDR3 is TGTGCCAGCAGCCAGGACAGATACAATGAGCAGTTCTTC.

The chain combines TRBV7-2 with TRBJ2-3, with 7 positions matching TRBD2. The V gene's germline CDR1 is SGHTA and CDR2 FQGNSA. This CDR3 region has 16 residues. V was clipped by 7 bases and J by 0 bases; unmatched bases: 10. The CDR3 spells CASTLWASGSTDTQYF. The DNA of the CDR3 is TGTGCCAGCACCCTCTGGGCTAGCGGTAGCACAGATACGCAGTATTTT.

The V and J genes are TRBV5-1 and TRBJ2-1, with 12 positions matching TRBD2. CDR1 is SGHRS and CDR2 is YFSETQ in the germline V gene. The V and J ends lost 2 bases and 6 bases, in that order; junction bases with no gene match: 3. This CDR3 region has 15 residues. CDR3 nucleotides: TGCGCCAGCAGCTTCCTAGCGGGGGGGATCAATGAGCAGTTCTTC. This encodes CASSFLAGGINEQFF. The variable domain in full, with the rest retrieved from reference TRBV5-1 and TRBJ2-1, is KAGVTQTPRYLIKTRGQQVTLSCSPISGHRSVSWYQQTPGQGLQFLFEYFSETQRNKGNFPGRFSGRQFSNSRSEMNVSTLELGDSALYLCASSFLAGGINEQFFGPGTRLTVL.

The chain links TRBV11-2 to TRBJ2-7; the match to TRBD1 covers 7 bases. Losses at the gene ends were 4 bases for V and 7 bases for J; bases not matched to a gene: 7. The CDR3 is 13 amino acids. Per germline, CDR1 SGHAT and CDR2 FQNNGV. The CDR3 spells CASSSTGSGEQYF. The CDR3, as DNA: TGTGCCAGCAGCTCGACAGGGTCAGGGGAGCAGTACTTC.

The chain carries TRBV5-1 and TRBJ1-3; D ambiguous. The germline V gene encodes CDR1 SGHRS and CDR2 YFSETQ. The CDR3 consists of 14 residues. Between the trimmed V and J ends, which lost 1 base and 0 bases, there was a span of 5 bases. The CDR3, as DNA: TGCGCCAGCAGCTTGACGGGCTCTGGAAACACCATATATTTT. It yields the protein CASSLTGSGNTIYF.

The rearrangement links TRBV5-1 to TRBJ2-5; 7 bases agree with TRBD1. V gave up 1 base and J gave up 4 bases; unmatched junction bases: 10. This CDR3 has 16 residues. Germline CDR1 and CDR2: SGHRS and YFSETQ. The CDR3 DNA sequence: TGCGCCAGCAGCTTGTCGGCACTAGGGGGCCTAGAGACCCAGTACTTC. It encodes CASSLSALGGLETQYF.

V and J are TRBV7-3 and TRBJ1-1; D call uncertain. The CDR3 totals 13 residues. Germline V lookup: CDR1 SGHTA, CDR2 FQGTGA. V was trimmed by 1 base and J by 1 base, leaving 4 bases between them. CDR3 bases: TGTGCCAGCAGCTTAAATCGGAACACTGAAGCTTTCTTT. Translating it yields CASSLNRNTEAFF.

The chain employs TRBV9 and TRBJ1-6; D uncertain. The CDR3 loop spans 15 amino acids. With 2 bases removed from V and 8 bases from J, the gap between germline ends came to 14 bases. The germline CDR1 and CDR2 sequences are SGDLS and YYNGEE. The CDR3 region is CASSVEALPDSPLHF. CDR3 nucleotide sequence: TGTGCCAGCAGCGTGGAGGCCCTCCCGGATTCACCCCTCCACTTT.

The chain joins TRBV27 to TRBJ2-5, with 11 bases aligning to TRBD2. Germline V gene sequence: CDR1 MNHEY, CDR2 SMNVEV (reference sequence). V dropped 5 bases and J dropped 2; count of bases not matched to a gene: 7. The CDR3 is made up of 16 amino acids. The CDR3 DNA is TGTGCCAGCAGTCCTCCTACTAGCGGGGGTCAAGAGACCCAGTACTTC. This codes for CASSPPTSGGQETQYF.

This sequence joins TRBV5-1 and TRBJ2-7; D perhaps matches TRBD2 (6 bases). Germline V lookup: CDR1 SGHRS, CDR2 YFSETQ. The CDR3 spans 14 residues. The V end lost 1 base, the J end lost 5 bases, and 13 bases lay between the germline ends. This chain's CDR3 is CASSLNQRVDEQYF. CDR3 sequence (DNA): TGCGCCAGCAGCTTGAACCAGCGGGTTGACGAGCAGTACTTC.

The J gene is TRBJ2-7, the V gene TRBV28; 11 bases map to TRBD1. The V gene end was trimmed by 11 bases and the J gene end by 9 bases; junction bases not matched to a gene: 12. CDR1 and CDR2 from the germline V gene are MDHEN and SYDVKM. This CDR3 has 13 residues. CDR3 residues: CASRWTGGTGQYF. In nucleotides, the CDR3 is TGTGCCTCCCGCTGGACAGGGGGCACGGGGCAGTACTTC.

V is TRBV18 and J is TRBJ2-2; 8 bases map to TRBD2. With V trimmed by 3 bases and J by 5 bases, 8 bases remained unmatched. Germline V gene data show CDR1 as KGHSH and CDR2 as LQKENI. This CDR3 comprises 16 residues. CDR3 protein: CASSPGSGGQTGELFF. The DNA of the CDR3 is TGTGCCAGCTCACCCGGGAGCGGGGGACAAACCGGGGAGCTGTTTTTT.

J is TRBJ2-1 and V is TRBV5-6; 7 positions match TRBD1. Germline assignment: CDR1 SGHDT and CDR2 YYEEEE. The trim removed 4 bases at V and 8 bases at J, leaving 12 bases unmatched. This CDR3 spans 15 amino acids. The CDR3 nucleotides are TGTGCCAGCAGCAAAGACAGGGCGGGTTTGGATGAGCAGTTCTTC. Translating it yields CASSKDRAGLDEQFF. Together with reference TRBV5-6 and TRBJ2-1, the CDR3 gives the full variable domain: DAGVTQSPTHLIKTRGQQVTLRCSPKSGHDTVSWYQQALGQGPQFIFQYYEEEERQRGNFPDRFSGHQFPNYSSELNVNALLLGDSALYLCASSKDRAGLDEQFFGPGTRLTVL.

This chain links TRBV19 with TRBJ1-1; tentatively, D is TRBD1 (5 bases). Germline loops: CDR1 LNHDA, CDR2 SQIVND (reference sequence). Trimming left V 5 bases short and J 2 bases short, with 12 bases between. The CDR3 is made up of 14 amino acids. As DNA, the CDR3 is TGTGCCAGTAGTTCAGGGATTCTCAACACTGAAGCTTTCTTT. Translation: CASSSGILNTEAFF.

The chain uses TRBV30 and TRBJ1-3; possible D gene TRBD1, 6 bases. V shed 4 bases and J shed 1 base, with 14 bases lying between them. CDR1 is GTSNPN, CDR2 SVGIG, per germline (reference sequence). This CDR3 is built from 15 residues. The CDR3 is CAWTRTGSSGNTIYF. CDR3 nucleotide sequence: TGTGCCTGGACCCGAACAGGGTCGTCTGGAAACACCATATATTTT.

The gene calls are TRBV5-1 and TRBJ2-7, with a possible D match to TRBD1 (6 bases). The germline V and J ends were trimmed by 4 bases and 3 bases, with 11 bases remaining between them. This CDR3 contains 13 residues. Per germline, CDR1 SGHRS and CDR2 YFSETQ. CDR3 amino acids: CASSHSRGYEQYF. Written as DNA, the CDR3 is TGCGCCAGCAGCCACTCCAGGGGCTACGAGCAGTACTTC.

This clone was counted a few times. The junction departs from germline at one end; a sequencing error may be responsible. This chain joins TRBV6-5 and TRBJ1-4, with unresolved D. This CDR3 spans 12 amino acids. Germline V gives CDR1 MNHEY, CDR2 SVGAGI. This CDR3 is CATSYVGEKLFF. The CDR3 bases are TGTGCCACCAGTTACGTTGGCGAAAAACTGTTTTTT.

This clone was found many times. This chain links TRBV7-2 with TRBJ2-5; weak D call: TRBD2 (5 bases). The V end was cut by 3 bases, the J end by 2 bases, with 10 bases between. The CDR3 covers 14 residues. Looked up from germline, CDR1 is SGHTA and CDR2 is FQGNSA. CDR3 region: CASSFSGVQETQYF. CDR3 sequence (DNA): TGTGCCAGCAGCTTTTCCGGGGTTCAAGAGACCCAGTACTTC.

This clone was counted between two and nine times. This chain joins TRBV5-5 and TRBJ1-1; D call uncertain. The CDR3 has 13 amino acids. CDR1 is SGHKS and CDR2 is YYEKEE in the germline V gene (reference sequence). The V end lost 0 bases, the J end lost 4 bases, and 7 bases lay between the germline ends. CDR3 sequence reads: CASSLGRGTEAFF. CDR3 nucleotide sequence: TGTGCCAGCAGCTTGGGTCGGGGCACTGAAGCTTTCTTT.

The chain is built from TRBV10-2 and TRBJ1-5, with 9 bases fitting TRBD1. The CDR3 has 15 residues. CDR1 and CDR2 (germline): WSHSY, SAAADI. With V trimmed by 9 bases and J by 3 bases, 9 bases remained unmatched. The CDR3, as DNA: TGCGCCAGGATAGACAGGGGGTGGGTCAATCAGCCCCAGCATTTT. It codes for CARIDRGWVNQPQHF.

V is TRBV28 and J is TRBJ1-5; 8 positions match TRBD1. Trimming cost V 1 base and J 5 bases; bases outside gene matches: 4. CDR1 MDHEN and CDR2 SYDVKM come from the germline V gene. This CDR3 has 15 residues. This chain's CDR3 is CASSLFGQGYQPQHF. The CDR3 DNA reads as TGTGCCAGCAGTTTATTCGGACAGGGCTATCAGCCCCAGCATTTT. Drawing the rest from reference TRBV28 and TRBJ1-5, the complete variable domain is DVKVTQSSRYLVKRTGEKVFLECVQDMDHENMFWYRQDPGLGLRLIYFSYDVKMKEKGDIPEGYSVSREKKERFSLILESASTNQTSMYLCASSLFGQGYQPQHFGDGTRLSIL.

CDR3 sequence: CASSPNTAKGIGAFF. The CDR3, as DNA: TGTGCCAGCTCACCAAACACAGCTAAAGGCATTGGAGCTTTCTTT. V usage is TRBV18 and J usage is TRBJ1-1; D is unresolved. Between the trimmed V and J ends, which lost 2 bases and 10 bases, there was a span of 20 bases. CDR1 is KGHSH, CDR2 LQKENI, per germline. The CDR3 consists of 15 residues.

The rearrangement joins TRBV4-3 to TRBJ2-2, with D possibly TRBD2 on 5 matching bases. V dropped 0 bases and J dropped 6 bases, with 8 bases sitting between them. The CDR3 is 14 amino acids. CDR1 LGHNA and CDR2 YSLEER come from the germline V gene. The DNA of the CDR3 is TGCGCCAGCAGCCAAGATCTCGGGGCCGGGGAGCTGTTTTTT. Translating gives CASSQDLGAGELFF.

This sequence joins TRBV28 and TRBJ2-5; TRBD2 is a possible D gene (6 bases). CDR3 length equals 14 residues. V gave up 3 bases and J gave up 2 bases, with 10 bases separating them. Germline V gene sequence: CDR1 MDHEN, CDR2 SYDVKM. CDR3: CASSFSGTQETQYF. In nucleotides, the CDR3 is TGTGCCAGCAGTTTTTCGGGGACTCAAGAGACCCAGTACTTC. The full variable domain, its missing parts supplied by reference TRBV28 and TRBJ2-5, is DVKVTQSSRYLVKRTGEKVFLECVQDMDHENMFWYRQDPGLGLRLIYFSYDVKMKEKGDIPEGYSVSREKKERFSLILESASTNQTSMYLCASSFSGTQETQYFGPGTRLLVL.

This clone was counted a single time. This chain's CDR3 is CASSQAPRGALHYEQYF. CDR3 nucleotide sequence: TGTGCCAGCAGCCAAGCCCCCAGGGGAGCCCTTCACTACGAGCAGTACTTC. This chain joins TRBV3-1 (or the pseudogene TRBV3-2) and TRBJ2-7; D might be TRBD1 (6 bases). CDR1 and CDR2 (germline): LGHDT, YNNKEL (reference sequence). The CDR3 has 17 residues. The V end was cut by 1 base, the J end by 3 bases, with 19 bases between.

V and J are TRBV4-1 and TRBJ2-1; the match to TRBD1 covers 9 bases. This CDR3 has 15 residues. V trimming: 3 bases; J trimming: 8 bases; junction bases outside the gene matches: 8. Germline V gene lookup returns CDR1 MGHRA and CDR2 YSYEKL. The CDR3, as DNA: TGCGCCAGCAGCCAGAACAGGGGGCGAGGGTATGAGCAGTTCTTC. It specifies CASSQNRGRGYEQFF.